Given below is one TCR beta chain in context. The CDR3 runs 15 residues. Germline V gene lookup returns CDR1 MRHNA and CDR2 SNTAGT. Trimming removed 5 bases from V and 0 bases from J; junction bases left unmatched: 7. The data belong to a study of T cell changes during pregnancy in multiple sclerosis. TCRdb keeps only in-frame clones here, not all; method: immunoSEQ multiplex PCR. The sample lists around 30,000 clones; approximately 86% were seen once. Sequencing used CD8+ T cells from peripheral blood mononuclear cells, obtained in the first trimester of pregnancy. The V gene is TRBV6-4, the J gene TRBJ2-7; 7 positions match TRBD1. This sequence was found in a female donor with multiple sclerosis, enrolled in a pregnancy study. CDR3 sequence reads: CASSPEGQSSYEQYF. The CDR3 DNA reads TGTGCCAGCAGTCCCGAGGGACAGAGCTCCTACGAGCAGTACTTC.